This TCR beta chain derives from a study of cytomegalovirus exposure and HLA in healthy donors. Regarding the study as a whole: Reported results showed that the classifier diagnosed cytomegalovirus status with high specificity and sensitivity. According to a subsequent analysis, TCR clusters identified in the first cohort showed a tendency to co-occur across the roughly 110 validation repertoires.

Measured with immunoSEQ multiplex PCR; TCRdb has only the in-frame clones, and not every one. The data contain approximately 260,000 clones, around 86% of them seen just once; the ten biggest clones take up around 1.2%. A note on this clone: Its cognate antigen is unknown.

V was pared by 9 bases and J by 3 bases, with 16 bases between. CDR1 SNHLY and CDR2 FYNNEI come from the germline V gene. The CDR3 has 14 residues. Sequencing was performed on PBMCs. The receptor was isolated from a woman aged 30 to 39 in good health and CMV-seropositive. The chain couples TRBV2 to TRBJ2-3, with D possibly TRBD2 on 5 matching bases. CDR3 bases: TGTGCCAGAGGAGGTGGGCGATCTACAGATACGCAGTATTTT. Its translation: CARGGGRSTDTQYF.